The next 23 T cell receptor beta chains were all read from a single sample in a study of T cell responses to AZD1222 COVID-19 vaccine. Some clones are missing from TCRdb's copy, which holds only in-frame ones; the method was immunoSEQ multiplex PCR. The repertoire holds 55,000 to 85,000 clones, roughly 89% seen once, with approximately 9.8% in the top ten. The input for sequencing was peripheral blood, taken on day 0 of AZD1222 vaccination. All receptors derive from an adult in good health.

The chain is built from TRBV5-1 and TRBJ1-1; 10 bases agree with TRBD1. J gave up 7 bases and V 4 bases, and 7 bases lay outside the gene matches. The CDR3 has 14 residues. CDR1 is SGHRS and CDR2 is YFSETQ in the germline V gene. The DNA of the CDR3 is TGCGCCAGCAGCCTTCGGACAGGGGGGGATGAAGCTTTCTTT. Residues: CASSLRTGGDEAFF.

For the CDR3, the DNA is TGTGCCAGCAGCTTAAGGTGGGGCGCCCTCAATGAGCAGTTCTTC. It translates to CASSLRWGALNEQFF. This chain joins TRBV5-4 and TRBJ2-1, with a possible D match to TRBD1 (5 bases). From germline, CDR1 is SGHNT and CDR2 YYREEE (reference sequence). Trimming pared 2 bases from V and 6 bases from J, leaving 15 bases between. The CDR3 contains 15 residues.

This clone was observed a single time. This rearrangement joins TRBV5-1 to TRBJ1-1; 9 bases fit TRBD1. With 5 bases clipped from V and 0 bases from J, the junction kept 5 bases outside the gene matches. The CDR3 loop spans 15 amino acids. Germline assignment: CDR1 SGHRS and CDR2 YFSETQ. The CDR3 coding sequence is TGCGCCAGCAGTTGGACAGGGGTCATGAACACTGAAGCTTTCTTT. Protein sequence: CASSWTGVMNTEAFF.

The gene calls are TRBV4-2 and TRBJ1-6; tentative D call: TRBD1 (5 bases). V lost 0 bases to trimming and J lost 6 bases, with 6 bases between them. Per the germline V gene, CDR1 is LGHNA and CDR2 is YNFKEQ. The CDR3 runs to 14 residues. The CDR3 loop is CASSQEGTNSPLHF. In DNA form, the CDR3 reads TGTGCCAGCAGCCAAGAGGGGACTAATTCACCCCTCCACTTT.

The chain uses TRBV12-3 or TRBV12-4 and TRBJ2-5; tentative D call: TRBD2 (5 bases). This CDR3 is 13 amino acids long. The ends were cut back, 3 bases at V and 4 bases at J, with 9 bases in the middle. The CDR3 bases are TGTGCCAGCAGTTTTCAAGAGGGAGAGACCCAGTACTTC. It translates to CASSFQEGETQYF.

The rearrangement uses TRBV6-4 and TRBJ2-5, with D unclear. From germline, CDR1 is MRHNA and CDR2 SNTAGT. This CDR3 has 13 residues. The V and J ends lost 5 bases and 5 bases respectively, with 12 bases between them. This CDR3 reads CASSRSEWETQYF. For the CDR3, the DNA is TGTGCCAGCAGTAGGTCGGAGTGGGAGACCCAGTACTTC.

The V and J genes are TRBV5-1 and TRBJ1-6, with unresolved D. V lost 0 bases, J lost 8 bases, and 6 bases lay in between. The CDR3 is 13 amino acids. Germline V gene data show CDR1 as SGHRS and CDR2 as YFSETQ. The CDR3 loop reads CASSLVSDSPLHF. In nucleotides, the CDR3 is TGCGCCAGCAGCTTGGTTTCAGATTCACCCCTCCACTTT.

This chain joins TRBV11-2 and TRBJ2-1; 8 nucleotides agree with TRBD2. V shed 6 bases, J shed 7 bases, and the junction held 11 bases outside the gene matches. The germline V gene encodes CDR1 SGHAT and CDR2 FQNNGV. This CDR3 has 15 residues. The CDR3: CASSPGAGGGNEQFF. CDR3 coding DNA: TGTGCCAGCAGTCCCGGAGCCGGGGGGGGGAATGAGCAGTTCTTC.

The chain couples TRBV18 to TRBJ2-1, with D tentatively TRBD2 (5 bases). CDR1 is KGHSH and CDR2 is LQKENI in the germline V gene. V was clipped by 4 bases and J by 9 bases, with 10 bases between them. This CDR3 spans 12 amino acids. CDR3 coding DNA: TGTGCCAGCTCACAGTATAGCGCTGAGCAGTTCTTC. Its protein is CASSQYSAEQFF.

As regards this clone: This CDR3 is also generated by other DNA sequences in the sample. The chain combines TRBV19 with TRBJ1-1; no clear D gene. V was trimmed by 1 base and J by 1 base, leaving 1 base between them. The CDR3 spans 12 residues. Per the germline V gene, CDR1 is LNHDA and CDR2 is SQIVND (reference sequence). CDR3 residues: CASSIGNTEAFF. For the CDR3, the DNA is TGTGCCAGTAGTATAGGGAACACTGAAGCTTTCTTT.

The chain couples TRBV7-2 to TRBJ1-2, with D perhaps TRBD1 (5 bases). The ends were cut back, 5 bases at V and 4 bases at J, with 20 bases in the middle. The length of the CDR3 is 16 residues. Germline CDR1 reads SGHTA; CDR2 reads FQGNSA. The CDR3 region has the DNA TGTGCCAGCAGCCCCGGAACGGGGGTGACGGGCTATGGCTACACCTTC. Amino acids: CASSPGTGVTGYGYTF.

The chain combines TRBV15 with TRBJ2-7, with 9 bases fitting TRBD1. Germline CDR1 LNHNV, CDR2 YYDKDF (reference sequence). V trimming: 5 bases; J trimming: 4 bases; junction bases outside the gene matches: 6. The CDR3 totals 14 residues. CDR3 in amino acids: CATSFGTGKYEQYF. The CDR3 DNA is TGTGCCACCAGCTTCGGGACAGGGAAGTACGAGCAGTACTTC.

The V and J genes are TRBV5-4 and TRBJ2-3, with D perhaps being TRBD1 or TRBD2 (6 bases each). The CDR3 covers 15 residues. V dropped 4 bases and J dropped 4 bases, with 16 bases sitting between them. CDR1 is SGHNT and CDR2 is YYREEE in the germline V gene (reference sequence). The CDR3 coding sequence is TGTGCCAGCAGCCCCACCGGGGGCGCCGCAGATACGCAGTATTTT. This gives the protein CASSPTGGAADTQYF.

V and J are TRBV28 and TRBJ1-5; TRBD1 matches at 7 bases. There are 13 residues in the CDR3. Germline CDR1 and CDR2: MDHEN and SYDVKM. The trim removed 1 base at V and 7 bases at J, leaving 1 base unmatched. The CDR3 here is CASSLSGGQPQHF. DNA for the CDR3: TGTGCCAGCAGTTTATCAGGGGGGCAGCCCCAGCATTTT.

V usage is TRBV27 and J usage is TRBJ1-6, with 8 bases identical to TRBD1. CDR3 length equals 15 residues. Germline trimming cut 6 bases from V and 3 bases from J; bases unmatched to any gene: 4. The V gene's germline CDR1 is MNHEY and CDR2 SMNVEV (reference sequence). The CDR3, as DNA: TGTGCCAGCAGACCGGACAGGGACTATAATTCACCCCTCCACTTT. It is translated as CASRPDRDYNSPLHF.

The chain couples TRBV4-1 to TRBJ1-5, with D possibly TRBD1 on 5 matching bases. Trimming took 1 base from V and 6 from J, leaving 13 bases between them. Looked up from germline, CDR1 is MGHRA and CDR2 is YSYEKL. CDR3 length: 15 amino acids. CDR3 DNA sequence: TGCGCCAGCAGCCAAGGTGTGGGGGAGGGTCAGCCCCAGCATTTT. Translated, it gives CASSQGVGEGQPQHF.

CDR3 loop: CASSPRDHKTGLGETQYF. The CDR3 DNA sequence: TGTGCCAGCAGCCCGCGAGACCATAAGACAGGACTGGGGGAGACCCAGTACTTC. The rearrangement joins TRBV7-9 to TRBJ2-5, with D possibly matching TRBD1 (6 bases). Per germline, CDR1 SEHNR and CDR2 FQNEAQ (reference sequence). V lost 5 bases and J 5 bases, leaving 27 bases between the germline ends. This CDR3 has 18 amino acids.

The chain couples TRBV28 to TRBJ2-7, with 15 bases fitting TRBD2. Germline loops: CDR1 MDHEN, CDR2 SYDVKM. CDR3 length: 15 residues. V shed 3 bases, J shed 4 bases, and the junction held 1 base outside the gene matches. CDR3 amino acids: CASSFGLAGGYEQYF. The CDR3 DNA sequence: TGTGCCAGCAGTTTCGGACTAGCGGGGGGGTACGAGCAGTACTTC.

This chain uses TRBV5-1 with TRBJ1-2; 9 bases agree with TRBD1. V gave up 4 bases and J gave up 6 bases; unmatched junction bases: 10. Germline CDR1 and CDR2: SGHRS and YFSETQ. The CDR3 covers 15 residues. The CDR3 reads CASSIRQGGLDGYTF. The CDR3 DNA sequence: TGCGCCAGCAGCATCCGACAGGGGGGATTGGATGGCTACACCTTC.

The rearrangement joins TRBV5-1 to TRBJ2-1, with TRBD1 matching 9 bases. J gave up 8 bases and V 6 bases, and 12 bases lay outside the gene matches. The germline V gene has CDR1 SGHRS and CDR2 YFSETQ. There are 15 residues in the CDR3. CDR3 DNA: TGCGCCAGCATCGGGGGACAGGGCGGGATCGATGAGCAGTTCTTC. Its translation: CASIGGQGGIDEQFF.

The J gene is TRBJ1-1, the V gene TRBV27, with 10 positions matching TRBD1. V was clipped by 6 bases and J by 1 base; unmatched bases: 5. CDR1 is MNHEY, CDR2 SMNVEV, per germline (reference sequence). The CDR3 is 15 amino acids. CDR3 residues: CASSRQGATNTEAFF. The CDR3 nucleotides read TGTGCCAGCAGCCGACAGGGGGCAACGAACACTGAAGCTTTCTTT.

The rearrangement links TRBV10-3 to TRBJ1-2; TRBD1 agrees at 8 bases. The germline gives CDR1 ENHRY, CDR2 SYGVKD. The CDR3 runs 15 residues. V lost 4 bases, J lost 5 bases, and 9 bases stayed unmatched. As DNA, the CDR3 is TGTGCCATCAGTGCTTCGACAGGGGAGGGTTATGGCTACACCTTC. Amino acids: CAISASTGEGYGYTF.

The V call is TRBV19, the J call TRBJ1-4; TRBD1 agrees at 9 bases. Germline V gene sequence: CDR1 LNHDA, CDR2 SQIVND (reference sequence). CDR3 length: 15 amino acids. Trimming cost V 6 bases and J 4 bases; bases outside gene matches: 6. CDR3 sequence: CASSRDRVGNEKLFF. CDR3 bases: TGTGCCAGTAGCCGGGACAGGGTTGGTAATGAAAAACTGTTTTTT.